These T cell receptor beta chains were read from a single sample in a study of shared clonotypes between healthy human individuals. Clones were sequenced by immunoSEQ multiplex PCR, and TCRdb holds only the in-frame ones, with some missing. The data contain about 2.4 million clones, roughly 93% of them seen just once; the ten biggest clones take up 0.35% to 0.45%. Sequencing used naive CD4+ T cells from PBMCs. Source of these receptors: a man aged 18 to 35 in good health. Some clones in this sample may be carry-over from other donors' samples. Both conserved end residues are part of each CDR3. Some rows have no size entry. The others give once, few or many, or a class for an expanded clone.

J,V,size,CDR3
TRBJ1-2,TRBV28,once,CASSSPGGAYGYTF
TRBJ2-2,TRBV2,.,CASHRATGELFF
TRBJ1-1,TRBV28,.,CASSPRTGDIPAFF
TRBJ2-1,TRBV28,.,CASSQQGNEQFF
TRBJ1-1,TRBV2,.,CASSDRLNTEAFF
TRBJ2-1,TRBV6-4,.,CASSLTGTTYNEQFF
TRBJ2-1,TRBV6-1,.,CASNVAGGSNEQFF
TRBJ2-5,TRBV5-1,.,CASSLGVGEETQYF
TRBJ2-7,TRBV13,once,CASSPPTSGRYEQYF
TRBJ2-3,TRBV19,.,CASSIAATDTQYF
TRBJ2-7,TRBV28,.,CASSRQGSAKYDVQYF
TRBJ2-7,TRBV9,.,CASSVGAAKGGYEQYF
TRBJ1-1,TRBV27,few,CASSLLRADTEAFF
TRBJ2-1,TRBV7-2,once,CASASYNEQFF
TRBJ1-2,TRBV28,.,CASSLDSNYGYTF
TRBJ1-4,TRBV10-3,.,CAISTGANEKLFF
TRBJ2-3,TRBV6-5,.,CASEGSSDTQYF
TRBJ2-7,TRBV10-3,.,CAISEEELGTGGFYEQYF
TRBJ1-1,TRBV5-1,.,CASSAGGAGTEAFF
TRBJ1-2,TRBV6-5,.,CASSYGSEKGYGYTF
TRBJ1-1,TRBV28,few,CASSSGRTEAFF
TRBJ1-2,TRBV7-2,.,CASRGEMGLANYGYTF
TRBJ1-5,TRBV2,few,CASSWDGGSRPQHF
TRBJ1-1,TRBV5-1,.,CASRTGTANTEAFF
TRBJ2-5,TRBV5-1,.,CASSLPLAGGVSETQYF
TRBJ2-3,TRBV5-1,.,CASSLAWGRMSDTQYF
TRBJ2-5,TRBV28,.,CASSLVQRGETQYF
TRBJ2-1,TRBV2,.,CASSWGGYNEQFF
TRBJ1-1,TRBV4-3,.,CASSQWTENTEAFF
TRBJ2-7,TRBV5-1,.,CASSPIAGTLTEQYF
TRBJ2-7,TRBV7-2,.,CASSRGGEQYF
TRBJ2-3,TRBV6-5,.,CASSYRSGGTDTQYF
TRBJ2-7,TRBV7-2,.,CASSADRAYEQYF
TRBJ2-7,TRBV18,.,CASSPQSGSGYEQYF
TRBJ2-5,TRBV20-1,once,CSASLRETQYF
TRBJ2-6,TRBV5-1,.,CASSSGTGGSGANVLTF
TRBJ1-6,TRBV5-1,.,CASSLVGGPGPLHF
TRBJ2-1,TRBV4-3,.,CASSHRRAGENEQFF
TRBJ2-1,TRBV6-5,.,CASSYGRAGRHNEQFF
TRBJ1-1,TRBV29-1,.,CSAARSREAFF